This T cell receptor beta chain was observed in a study of blood T cells in healthy people across ages. About the research overall: Template switching caught about one barcoded beta molecule for each two T cells.

Study outcomes and limitations: Older age coincided with a roughly linear decline in TCR beta diversity per million T cells. Estimated diversity, derived from one million T cells, was regarded as an underestimate.

Germline V gene data show CDR1 as GTSNPN and CDR2 as SVGIG (reference sequence). V lost 3 bases and J lost 10; bases outside the gene matches: 9. The CDR3 loop spans 13 amino acids. Using a J-beta primer mix together with a sample-barcoded 5' primer, a second PCR was run for roughly 6 to 11 cycles. TCRdb reprocessed the 5' RACE reads with MiXCR, giving one entry per CDR3 protein. This table has 700,000 or so distinct CDR3 sequences, about 24% appearing once. A remark on this clonotype: Its antigen is not known.

The specimen was blood. The rearrangement links TRBV30 to TRBJ2-1, with 7 bases lining up with TRBD2. The TCR was taken from a man in his sixties or seventies in good health. Written as DNA, the CDR3 is TGTGCCTGGAGATATAGCGGGCTGGGGGAGCAGTTCTTC. Encoded protein: CAWRYSGLGEQFF.